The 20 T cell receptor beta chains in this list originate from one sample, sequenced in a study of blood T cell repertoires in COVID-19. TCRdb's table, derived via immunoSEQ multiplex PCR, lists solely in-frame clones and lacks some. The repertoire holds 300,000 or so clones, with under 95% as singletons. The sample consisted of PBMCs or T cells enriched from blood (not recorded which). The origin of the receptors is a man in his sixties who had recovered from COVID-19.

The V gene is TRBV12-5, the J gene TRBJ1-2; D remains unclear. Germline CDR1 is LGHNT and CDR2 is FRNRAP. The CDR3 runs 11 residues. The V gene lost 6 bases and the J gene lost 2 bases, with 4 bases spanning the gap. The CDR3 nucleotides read TGTGCTAGTGGGAGAAACTATGGCTACACCTTC. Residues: CASGRNYGYTF.

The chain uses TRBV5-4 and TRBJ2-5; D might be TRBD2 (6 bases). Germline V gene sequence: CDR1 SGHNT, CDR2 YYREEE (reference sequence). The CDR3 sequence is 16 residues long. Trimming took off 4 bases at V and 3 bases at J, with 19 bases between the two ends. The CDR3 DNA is TGTGCCAGCAGCCTAGGGACTCCCCAACTAAAAGAGACCCAGTACTTC. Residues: CASSLGTPQLKETQYF. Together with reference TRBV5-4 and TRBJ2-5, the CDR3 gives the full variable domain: ETGVTQSPTHLIKTRGQQVTLRCSSQSGHNTVSWYQQALGQGPQFIFQYYREEENGRGNFPPRFSGLQFPNYSSELNVNALELDDSALYLCASSLGTPQLKETQYFGPGTRLLVL.

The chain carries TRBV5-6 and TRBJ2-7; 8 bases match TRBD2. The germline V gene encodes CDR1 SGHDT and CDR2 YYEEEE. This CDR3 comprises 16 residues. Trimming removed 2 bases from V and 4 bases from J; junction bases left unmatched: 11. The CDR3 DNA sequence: TGTGCCAGCAGCTTTTATGGGAGCGGGAGTTCGTACGAGCAGTACTTC. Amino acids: CASSFYGSGSSYEQYF.

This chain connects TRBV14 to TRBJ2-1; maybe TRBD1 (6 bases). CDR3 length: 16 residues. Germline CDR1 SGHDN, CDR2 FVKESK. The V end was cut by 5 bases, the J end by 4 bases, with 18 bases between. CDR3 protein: CASSRLATGGYNEQFF. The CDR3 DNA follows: TGTGCCAGCAGCAGGTTAGCGACAGGCGGGTACAATGAGCAGTTCTTC.

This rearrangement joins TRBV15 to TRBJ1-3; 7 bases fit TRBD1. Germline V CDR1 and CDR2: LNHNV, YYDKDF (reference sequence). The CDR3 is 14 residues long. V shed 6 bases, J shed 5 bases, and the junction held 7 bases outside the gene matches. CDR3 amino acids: CATRSGGRRNTIYF. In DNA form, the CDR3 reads TGTGCCACCAGGTCAGGGGGAAGGAGAAACACCATATATTTT.

The CDR3 reads CAWRHYDRTSGSPGSYNEQFF. In DNA form, the CDR3 reads TGTGCCTGGAGGCACTACGATCGGACTAGCGGGAGTCCCGGCTCCTACAATGAGCAGTTCTTC. This sequence joins TRBV30 and TRBJ2-1; 13 bases are a match to TRBD2. CDR1 is GTSNPN, CDR2 SVGIG, per germline (reference sequence). Trimming at V came to 3 bases and at J to 0 bases, leaving 17 bases not matched to a gene. This CDR3 is 21 amino acids long.

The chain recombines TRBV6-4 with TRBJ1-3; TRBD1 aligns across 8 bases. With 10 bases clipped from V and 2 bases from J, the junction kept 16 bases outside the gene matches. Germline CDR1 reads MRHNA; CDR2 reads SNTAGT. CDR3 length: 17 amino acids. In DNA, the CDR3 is TGTGCCAACTTGGACAGGGAAGGGGTAGATGCTGGAAACACCATATATTTT. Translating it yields CANLDREGVDAGNTIYF.

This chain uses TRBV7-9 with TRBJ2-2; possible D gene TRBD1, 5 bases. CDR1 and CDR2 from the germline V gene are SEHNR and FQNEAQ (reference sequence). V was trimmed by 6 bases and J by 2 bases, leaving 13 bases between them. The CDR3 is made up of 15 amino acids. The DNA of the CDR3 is TGTGCCAGCAGACCATCAGGGCCAAACACCGGGGAGCTGTTTTTT. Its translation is CASRPSGPNTGELFF. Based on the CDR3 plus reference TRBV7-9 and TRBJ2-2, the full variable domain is DTGVSQNPRHKITKRGQNVTFRCDPISEHNRLYWYRQTLGQGPEFLTYFQNEAQLEKSRLLSDRFSAERPKGSFSTLEIQRTEQGDSAMYLCASRPSGPNTGELFFGEGSRLTVL.

This CDR3 is CASSQDPRSRDSNATNEKLFF. As DNA, the CDR3 is TGTGCCAGCAGCCAAGACCCCAGGTCCCGGGACAGTAATGCAACTAATGAAAAACTGTTTTTT. This chain joins TRBV3-1 (or the pseudogene TRBV3-2) and TRBJ1-4; 7 nucleotides line up with TRBD1. Germline CDR1 LGHDT, CDR2 YNNKEL (reference sequence). Trimming at V came to 0 bases and at J to 0 bases, leaving 16 bases not matched to a gene. CDR3 length: 21 residues.

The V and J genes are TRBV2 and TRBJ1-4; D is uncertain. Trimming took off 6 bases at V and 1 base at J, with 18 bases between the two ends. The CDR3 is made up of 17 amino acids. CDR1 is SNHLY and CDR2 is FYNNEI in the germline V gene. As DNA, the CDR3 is TGTGCCAGCAGCTCTCGGTGGGGAGAAGGAACTAATGAAAAACTGTTTTTT. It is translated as CASSSRWGEGTNEKLFF.

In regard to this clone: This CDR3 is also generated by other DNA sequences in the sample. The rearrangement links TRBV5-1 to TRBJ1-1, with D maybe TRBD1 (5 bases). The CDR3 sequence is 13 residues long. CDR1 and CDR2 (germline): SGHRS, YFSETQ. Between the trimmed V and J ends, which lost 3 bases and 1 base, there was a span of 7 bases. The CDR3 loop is CASSSGQNTEAFF. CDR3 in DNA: TGCGCCAGCAGCTCTGGACAGAACACTGAAGCTTTCTTT.

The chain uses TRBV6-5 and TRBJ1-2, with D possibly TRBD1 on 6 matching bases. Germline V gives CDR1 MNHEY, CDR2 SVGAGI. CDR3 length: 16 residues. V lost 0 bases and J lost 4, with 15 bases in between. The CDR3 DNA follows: TGTGCCAGCAGTTACTCTTACCGACAAGGGGGCTATGGCTACACCTTC. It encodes CASSYSYRQGGYGYTF.

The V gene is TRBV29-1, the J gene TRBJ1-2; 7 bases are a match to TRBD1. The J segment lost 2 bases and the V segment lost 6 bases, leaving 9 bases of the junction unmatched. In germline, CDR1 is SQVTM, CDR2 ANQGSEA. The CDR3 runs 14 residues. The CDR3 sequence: CSVRRGQANYGYTF. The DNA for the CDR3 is TGCAGCGTCAGGCGAGGACAGGCAAACTATGGCTACACCTTC.

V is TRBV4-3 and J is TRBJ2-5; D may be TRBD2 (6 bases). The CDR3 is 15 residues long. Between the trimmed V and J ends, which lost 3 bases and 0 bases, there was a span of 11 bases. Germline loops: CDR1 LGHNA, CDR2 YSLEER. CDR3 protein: CASSQGLLDQETQYF. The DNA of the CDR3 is TGCGCCAGCAGCCAGGGACTCTTGGACCAAGAGACCCAGTACTTC.

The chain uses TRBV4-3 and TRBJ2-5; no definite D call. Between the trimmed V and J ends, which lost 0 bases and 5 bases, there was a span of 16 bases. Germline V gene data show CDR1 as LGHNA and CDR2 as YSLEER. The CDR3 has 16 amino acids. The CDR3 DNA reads TGCGCCAGCAGCCAAGATGAGCTGAGTTTGGTGGAGACCCAGTACTTC. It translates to CASSQDELSLVETQYF.

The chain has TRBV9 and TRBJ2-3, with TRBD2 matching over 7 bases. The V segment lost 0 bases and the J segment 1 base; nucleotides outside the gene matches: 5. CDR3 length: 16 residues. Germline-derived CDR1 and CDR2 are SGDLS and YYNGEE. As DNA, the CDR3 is TGTGCCAGCAGCGTAGTAACCCGGGAGGGCACAGATACGCAGTATTTT. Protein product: CASSVVTREGTDTQYF.

Here the CDR3 DNA reads TGCAGTGCTAGTCAGGGGGGCTTGATCGAGCAGTACTTC. Translated: CSASQGGLIEQYF. The chain combines TRBV20-1 with TRBJ2-7, with a weak D call TRBD1 (7 bases). The CDR3 runs to 13 residues. V was trimmed by 3 bases and J by 6 bases, leaving 15 bases between them. The germline V gene has CDR1 DFQATT and CDR2 SNEGSKA (reference sequence).

This CDR3 is CASSGLGGTYGELFF. CDR3 in DNA: TGTGCCAGCAGCGGACTAGGCGGGACGTACGGGGAGCTGTTTTTT. The chain combines TRBV2 with TRBJ2-2; TRBD2 aligns across 7 bases. Germline CDR1 SNHLY, CDR2 FYNNEI. The CDR3 contains 15 residues. Trimming cost V 6 bases and J 7 bases; bases outside gene matches: 11.

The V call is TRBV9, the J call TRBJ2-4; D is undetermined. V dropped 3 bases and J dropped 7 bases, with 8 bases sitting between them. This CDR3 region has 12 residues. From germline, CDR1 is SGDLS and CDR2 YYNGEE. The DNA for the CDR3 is TGTGCCAGCAGCGCCCTGGAGAACATTCAGTACTTC. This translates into CASSALENIQYF.

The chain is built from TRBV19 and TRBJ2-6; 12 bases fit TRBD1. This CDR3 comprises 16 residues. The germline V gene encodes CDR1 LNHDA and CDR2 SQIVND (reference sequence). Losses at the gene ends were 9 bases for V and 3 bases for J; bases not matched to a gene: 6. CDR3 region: CASRDRGRDGANVLTF. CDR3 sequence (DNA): TGTGCCAGCCGGGACAGGGGGCGCGATGGGGCCAACGTCCTGACTTTC.